This T cell receptor beta chain appears in the sequencing data of a study of blood T cell repertoires in COVID-19. Clones were sequenced by immunoSEQ multiplex PCR, and TCRdb holds only the in-frame ones, with some missing. The sample includes roughly 290,000 clones, 75% to 90% seen only once; the top ten take roughly 1.9%. This CDR3 is 14 amino acids long. Between the trimmed V and J ends, which lost 1 base and 4 bases, there was a span of 10 bases. Germline V gives CDR1 LGHDT, CDR2 YNNKEL (reference sequence). The sequence was collected from a woman aged 25 to 45 who had recovered from COVID-19. The genes are TRBV3-1 (or the pseudogene TRBV3-2) and TRBJ1-1; unclear D gene. Input material: peripheral blood. For the CDR3, the DNA is TGTGCCAGCAGCCAAGTGTTCCTGAGCACTGAAGCTTTCTTT. This gives the protein CASSQVFLSTEAFF.